This entry lists 11 T cell receptor beta chains sequenced from one sample in a study of T cells in Graves' hyperthyroidism and ophthalmopathy. Authors of the study amplified TCR beta CDR3 regions from RNA transcripts. HTBI primers drove first-round RT-PCR of the TCR CDR3. Each CDR3 protein gets one entry after TCRdb re-called the multiplex PCR reads with MiXCR. The sample yields more than 300,000 distinct CDR3 sequences, approximately 18% seen once. Sequences were obtained from blood. These receptors came from a man aged 18 to 35 with Graves' ophthalmopathy.

This clonotype was seen many times. Here the CDR3 reads CASSSRQGRYTEAFF. In nucleotides, the CDR3 is TGTGCCAGCAGTTCCCGACAGGGGAGGTACACTGAAGCTTTCTTT. This chain links TRBV27 with TRBJ1-1; 8 bases are a match to TRBD1. Germline V gene data show CDR1 as MNHEY and CDR2 as SMNVEV (reference sequence). This CDR3 comprises 15 residues. The V and J ends lost 4 bases and 3 bases, in that order; junction bases with no gene match: 7.

This sequence joins TRBV27 and TRBJ1-1; TRBD1 might be the D (6 bases). Germline assignment: CDR1 MNHEY and CDR2 SMNVEV (reference sequence). CDR3 size: 11 residues. V dropped 7 bases and J dropped 7 bases, with 10 bases sitting between them. The CDR3 DNA sequence: TGTGCCAGCACCTCAGGGGATGAAGCTTTCTTT. This encodes CASTSGDEAFF.

CDR3 region: CASSTLSGPPNSGNTIYF. The CDR3, as DNA: TGTGCCAGCAGCACTCTCTCGGGACCACCGAACTCTGGAAACACCATATATTTT. The chain joins TRBV7-9 to TRBJ1-3; TRBD1 might be the D (5 bases). V was trimmed by 5 bases and J by 0 bases, leaving 20 bases between them. In germline, CDR1 is SEHNR, CDR2 FQNEAQ (reference sequence). The CDR3 totals 18 residues.

This chain joins TRBV6-4 and TRBJ1-4, with D hard to call. The CDR3 totals 14 residues. The germline CDR1 and CDR2 sequences are MRHNA and SNTAGT. Trimming pared 5 bases from V and 6 bases from J, leaving 13 bases between. The CDR3 here is CASSYRRNHEKLFF. CDR3 DNA sequence: TGTGCCAGCAGTTACCGGAGGAACCATGAAAAACTGTTTTTT.

CDR3 region: CASSLGSGVRQPQHF. The CDR3 DNA sequence: TGTGCCAGCAGCTTGGGCTCGGGGGTGAGACAGCCCCAGCATTTT. The chain is built from TRBV5-6 and TRBJ1-5, with D perhaps TRBD1 (5 bases). Germline V lookup: CDR1 SGHDT, CDR2 YYEEEE. There are 15 residues in the CDR3. V gave up 0 bases and J gave up 7 bases, with 14 bases separating them.

This clonotype was detected many times. CDR3 loop: CASSLSGAHDTQYF. As DNA, the CDR3 is TGTGCCAGCAGCCTTAGCGGGGCCCACGATACGCAGTATTTT. J is TRBJ2-3 and V is TRBV3-1; TRBD2 matches 8 bases. Germline CDR1 and CDR2: LGHDT and YNNKEL (reference sequence). V gave up 4 bases and J gave up 6 bases; unmatched junction bases: 6. The CDR3 sequence is 14 residues long.

This clonotype came up many times. The V gene is TRBV28, the J gene TRBJ1-5; 7 bases fit TRBD1. V lost 8 bases to trimming and J lost 7 bases; unmatched junction nucleotides: 8. Germline CDR1 MDHEN, CDR2 SYDVKM. The CDR3 is made up of 13 amino acids. DNA for the CDR3: TGTGCCAGCGACAGGGAAGTCGGACAGCCCCAGCATTTT. It is translated as CASDREVGQPQHF. The complete variable domain, with remaining parts taken from reference TRBV28 and TRBJ1-5, reads DVKVTQSSRYLVKRTGEKVFLECVQDMDHENMFWYRQDPGLGLRLIYFSYDVKMKEKGDIPEGYSVSREKKERFSLILESASTNQTSMYLCASDREVGQPQHFGDGTRLSIL.

There are many counts of this clonotype. V and J are TRBV6-1 and TRBJ2-7; D possibly corresponds to TRBD2 (7 bases). CDR1 and CDR2 (germline): MNHNS, SASEGT. Trimming cost V 8 bases and J 2 bases, with 13 bases left between them. This CDR3 is 13 amino acids long. The CDR3 DNA is TGTGCCAGCCTCCAGGGGAGGGCCTACGAGCAGTACTTC. Translating gives CASLQGRAYEQYF.

This clonotype was seen a handful of times. The chain recombines TRBV13 with TRBJ1-2; perhaps TRBD1 as D (6 bases). From germline, CDR1 is PRHDT and CDR2 FYEKMQ (reference sequence). Trimming pared 0 bases from V and 2 bases from J, leaving 16 bases between. The CDR3 has 17 residues. The CDR3 DNA sequence: TGTGCCAGCAGCTTAGGAATGGAACAGGGACAAAACTATGGCTACACCTTC. Translated, it gives CASSLGMEQGQNYGYTF.

The chain carries TRBV6-1 and TRBJ2-3, with 7 bases fitting TRBD1. The J segment lost 0 bases and the V segment lost 7 bases, leaving 7 bases of the junction unmatched. The CDR3 spans 15 residues. Germline assignment: CDR1 MNHNS and CDR2 SASEGT. As DNA, the CDR3 is TGTGCCAGCATCCGTAGGACAGGTAGCACAGATACGCAGTATTTT. Protein sequence: CASIRRTGSTDTQYF.

This clonotype was recorded many times. The chain recombines TRBV5-1 with TRBJ2-1, with D tentatively TRBD2 (6 bases). Germline CDR1 and CDR2: SGHRS and YFSETQ. The CDR3 has 13 residues. V was trimmed by 6 bases and J by 4 bases, leaving 11 bases between them. The CDR3 DNA sequence: TGCGCCAGCATAGCTAGCGAGTACAATGAGCAGTTCTTC. Translated, it gives CASIASEYNEQFF.